Detailed here is one T cell receptor beta chain. This record belongs to a study of Ad26.COV2.S vaccination and SARS-CoV-2 variants. Across the whole study: Once or twice, 56 days apart, Ad26.COV2.S was delivered intramuscularly.

Treatment reported: over 15 received Ad26.COV2.S at low or high dose, single or two shots; roughly 5 received placebo; per-sample allocation not given. Collection of samples fell on day 63 after the first vaccine or placebo injection. Generated by immunoSEQ multiplex PCR, the TCRdb table keeps only in-frame clones and is missing some. This sample has around 450,000 clones, with over 75% found just once. Trimming shortened V by 2 bases and J by 6 bases, and 8 bases separated the two germline ends. The CDR3 spans 13 residues. The sequence derives from a person between 18 and 59 years old who received the Ad26.COV2.S COVID-19 vaccine or a placebo. The sample here was peripheral blood, taken in a trial of Ad26.COV2.S vaccine versus placebo. V gene TRBV12-3 or TRBV12-4 combines with J gene TRBJ1-5; D gene unclear. For the CDR3, the DNA is TGTGCCAGCAGTTTACTAGCCGGTCAGCCCCAGCATTTT. Residues: CASSLLAGQPQHF.